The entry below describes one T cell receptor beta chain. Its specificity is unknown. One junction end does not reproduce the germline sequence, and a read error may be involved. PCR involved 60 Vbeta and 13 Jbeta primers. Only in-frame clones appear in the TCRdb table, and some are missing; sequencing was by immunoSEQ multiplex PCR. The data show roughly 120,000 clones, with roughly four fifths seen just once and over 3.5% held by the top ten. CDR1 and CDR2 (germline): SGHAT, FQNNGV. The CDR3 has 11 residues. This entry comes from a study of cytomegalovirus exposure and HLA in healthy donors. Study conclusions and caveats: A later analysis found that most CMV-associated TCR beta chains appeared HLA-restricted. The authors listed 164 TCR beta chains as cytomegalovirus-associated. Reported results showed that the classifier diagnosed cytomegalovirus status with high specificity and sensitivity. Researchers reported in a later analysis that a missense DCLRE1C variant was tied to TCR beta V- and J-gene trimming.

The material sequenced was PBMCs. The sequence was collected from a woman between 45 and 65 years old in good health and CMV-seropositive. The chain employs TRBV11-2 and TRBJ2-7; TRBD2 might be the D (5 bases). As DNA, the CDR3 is TGTGCCAGCAGCTTCAAGACGGACTTGTTCTTC. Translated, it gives CASSFKTDLFF. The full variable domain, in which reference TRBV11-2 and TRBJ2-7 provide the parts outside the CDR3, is EAGVAQSPRYKIIEKRQSVAFWCNPISGHATLYWYQQILGQGPKLLIQFQNNGVVDDSQLPKDRFSAERLKGVDSTLKIQPAKLEDSAVYLCASSFKTDLFFGPGTRLTVT.